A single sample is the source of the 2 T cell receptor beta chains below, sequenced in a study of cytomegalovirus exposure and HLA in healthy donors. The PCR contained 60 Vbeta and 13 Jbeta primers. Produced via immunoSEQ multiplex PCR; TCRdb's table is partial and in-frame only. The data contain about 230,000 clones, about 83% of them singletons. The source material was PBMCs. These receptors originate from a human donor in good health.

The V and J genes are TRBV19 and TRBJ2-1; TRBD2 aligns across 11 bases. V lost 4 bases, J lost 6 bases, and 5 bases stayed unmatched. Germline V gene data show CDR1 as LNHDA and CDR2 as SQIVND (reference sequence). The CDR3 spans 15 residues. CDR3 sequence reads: CASSTIAGGLNEQFF. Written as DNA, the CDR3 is TGTGCCAGTAGTACCATAGCGGGAGGGCTCAATGAGCAGTTCTTC. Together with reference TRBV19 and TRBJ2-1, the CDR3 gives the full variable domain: DGGITQSPKYLFRKEGQNVTLSCEQNLNHDAMYWYRQDPGQGLRLIYYSQIVNDFQKGDIAEGYSVSREKKESFPLTVTSAQKNPTAFYLCASSTIAGGLNEQFFGPGTRLTVL.

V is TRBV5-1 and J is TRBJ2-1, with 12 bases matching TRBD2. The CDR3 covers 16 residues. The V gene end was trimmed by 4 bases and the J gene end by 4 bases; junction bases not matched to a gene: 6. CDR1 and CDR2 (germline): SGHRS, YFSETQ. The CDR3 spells CASSPEGTSGYNEQFF. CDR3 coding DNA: TGCGCCAGCAGCCCGGAGGGGACTAGCGGGTACAATGAGCAGTTCTTC.